These 4 T cell receptor beta chains came from one sample sequenced in a study of blood T cell repertoires in COVID-19. Sequencing was performed with immunoSEQ multiplex PCR; in TCRdb, only in-frame clones are kept and a portion is missing. The sample shows 300,000 to 350,000 clones, around nine tenths of them seen only once. Sequencing was done on a sample of PBMCs or T cells enriched from blood (not recorded which). These receptors were taken from a young woman who had recovered from COVID-19.

A single count supports this clone. The rearrangement links TRBV28 to TRBJ1-6, with TRBD1 matching 7 bases. CDR3 length equals 14 residues. Germline trimming cut 6 bases from V and 11 bases from J; bases unmatched to any gene: 10. Germline V gene sequence: CDR1 MDHEN, CDR2 SYDVKM. The CDR3 nucleotides read TGTGCCAGCAGGCCGGGACCACAGGGGACACCCCTCCACTTT. Translating it yields CASRPGPQGTPLHF.

This clone occurred once. CDR3 loop: CASSFGHQTYEQYF. The DNA of the CDR3 is TGTGCCAGCAGTTTTGGACATCAAACCTACGAGCAGTACTTC. The chain joins TRBV27 to TRBJ2-7, with D tentatively TRBD1 (5 bases). Germline V gives CDR1 MNHEY, CDR2 SMNVEV (reference sequence). Trimming left V 3 bases short and J 2 bases short, with 11 bases between. This CDR3 spans 14 amino acids.

The chain joins TRBV10-3 to TRBJ1-2; 9 nucleotides agree with TRBD1. Germline CDR1 reads ENHRY; CDR2 reads SYGVKD. The CDR3 is made up of 15 amino acids. V was clipped by 4 bases and J by 3 bases; unmatched bases: 6. The CDR3 DNA reads as TGTGCCATCAGTGGGGGACAGGGCCCGTACTATGGCTACACCTTC. This translates into CAISGGQGPYYGYTF.

The CDR3 DNA reads as TGTGCCAGCAGCTTAGTGGGAGGGCATGGCAATCAGCCCCAGCATTTT. This encodes CASSLVGGHGNQPQHF. The chain recombines TRBV7-2 with TRBJ1-5; D remains unclear. This CDR3 comprises 16 residues. V lost 1 base and J lost 2, with 12 bases in between. Germline assignment: CDR1 SGHTA and CDR2 FQGNSA.